The 22 T cell receptor beta chains reported below all come from one sample, sequenced in a study of T-cell reconstitution after alpha-beta-depleted transplantation in children. Using unique molecular identifiers, the investigators prepared the TCRbeta library. MiXCR, applied by TCRdb to the PCR reads, yields one record per CDR3 protein. The sample holds 600,000 to 700,000 distinct CDR3 sequences, 16% seen once. The sample here was PBMCs from the stem cell graft donor, taken from the stem cell graft. All receptors come from a human donor who donated a stem cell graft to a child with acute myeloid leukemia.

This chain connects TRBV27 to TRBJ2-3; D may be TRBD1 or TRBD2 (6 bases each). In germline, CDR1 is MNHEY, CDR2 SMNVEV (reference sequence). The V and J ends lost 0 bases and 0 bases respectively, with 10 bases between them. CDR3 size: 16 residues. This chain's CDR3 is CASSLSRGASTDTQYF. The DNA for the CDR3 is TGTGCCAGCAGTTTATCGAGGGGGGCTAGCACAGATACGCAGTATTTT.

This clonotype was detected ten times or more. This sequence joins TRBV5-1 and TRBJ2-3; D gene unclear. CDR1 is SGHRS and CDR2 is YFSETQ in the germline V gene. The ends were cut back, 5 bases at V and 4 bases at J, with 5 bases in the middle. This CDR3 contains 11 residues. DNA of the CDR3: TGCGCCAGCAGAATCTCAGATACGCAGTATTTT. Its protein product is CASRISDTQYF.

This clonotype was counted only a few times. The V call is TRBV9, the J call TRBJ1-1, with a possible D match to TRBD1 (5 bases). V was cut by 2 bases and J by 1 base, with 12 bases left in between. Germline values: CDR1 SGDLS, CDR2 YYNGEE. The CDR3 extends over 15 amino acids. The chain's CDR3 is CASSVRGGQNTEAFF. CDR3 sequence (DNA): TGTGCCAGCAGCGTTAGGGGCGGTCAGAACACTGAAGCTTTCTTT. Based on the CDR3 plus reference TRBV9 and TRBJ1-1, the full variable domain is DSGVTQTPKHLITATGQRVTLRCSPRSGDLSVYWYQQSLDQGLQFLIQYYNGEERAKGNILERFSAQQFPDLHSELNLSSLELGDSALYFCASSVRGGQNTEAFFGQGTRLTVV.

This clonotype was seen at least ten times. This sequence joins TRBV20-1 and TRBJ1-6, with 9 nucleotides matching TRBD1. The germline V gene encodes CDR1 DFQATT and CDR2 SNEGSKA (reference sequence). There are 15 residues in the CDR3. The V and J ends lost 3 bases and 10 bases, in that order; junction bases with no gene match: 10. DNA for the CDR3: TGCAGTGCTAGCCCCGGGACAGGGTTTGAGTCACCCCTCCACTTT. Translating gives CSASPGTGFESPLHF.

This clonotype has at least ten counts. The chain combines TRBV6-2 or TRBV6-3 with TRBJ2-7, with D perhaps matching TRBD1 (6 bases). V lost 8 bases to trimming and J lost 3 bases, with 17 bases between them. Per the germline V gene, CDR1 is MNHEY and CDR2 is SVGEGT. The CDR3 length is 14 residues. The chain's CDR3 is CASANNRRGYEQYF. The CDR3 region has the DNA TGTGCCAGCGCAAATAACCGCAGGGGCTACGAGCAGTACTTC.

This clonotype has ten or more counts. J is TRBJ2-1 and V is TRBV20-1; 9 bases are shared with TRBD2. The V segment lost 8 bases and the J segment 7 bases; nucleotides outside the gene matches: 21. There are 17 residues in the CDR3. The germline gives CDR1 DFQATT, CDR2 SNEGSKA (reference sequence). In DNA, the CDR3 is TGCAGTCAGGTCCGCTGGATAATAGCGGGGGACCGTAATGAGCAGTTCTTC. This translates into CSQVRWIIAGDRNEQFF.

This clonotype was detected only a few times. The rearrangement uses TRBV20-1 and TRBJ1-6; D unclear. CDR3 length: 15 residues. CDR1 is DFQATT and CDR2 is SNEGSKA in the germline V gene (reference sequence). The V gene lost 5 bases and the J gene lost 4 bases, with 15 bases spanning the gap. The DNA of the CDR3 is TGCAGTGCTCTCAACACGTTAACGTATAATTCACCCCTCCACTTT. Its translation: CSALNTLTYNSPLHF.

Comment on this clonotype: A read error may produce the germline difference seen at one junction end. This chain connects TRBV20-1 to TRBJ2-3; TRBD2 matches 9 bases. The CDR3 is 17 amino acids. Germline CDR1 and CDR2: DFQATT and SNEGSKA (reference sequence). CDR3 region: CCARQGGGGGGTDTQYF. In nucleotides, the CDR3 is TGCTGTGCTAGACAGGGTGGAGGCGGGGGGGGGACAGATACGCAGTATTTT.

There are a few counts of this clonotype. The chain has TRBV7-2 and TRBJ2-3, with 10 bases fitting TRBD1. This CDR3 region has 16 residues. Losses at the gene ends were 2 bases for V and 8 bases for J; bases not matched to a gene: 10. CDR1 is SGHTA, CDR2 FQGNSA, per germline. CDR3 sequence: CASSLSTDRGQGTQYF. The CDR3, as DNA: TGTGCCAGCAGCTTATCGACAGACAGGGGGCAGGGTACGCAGTATTTT.

The chain employs TRBV5-1 and TRBJ2-3; 7 bases agree with TRBD1. Germline loops: CDR1 SGHRS, CDR2 YFSETQ. The CDR3 has 16 amino acids. V was pared by 4 bases and J by 5 bases, with 13 bases of the junction left unmatched. The CDR3 here is CASSTGDSRSGDTQYF. The CDR3 DNA follows: TGCGCCAGCAGCACTGGGGACAGCCGCTCAGGAGATACGCAGTATTTT. The complete variable domain, with remaining parts taken from reference TRBV5-1 and TRBJ2-3, reads KAGVTQTPRYLIKTRGQQVTLSCSPISGHRSVSWYQQTPGQGLQFLFEYFSETQRNKGNFPGRFSGRQFSNSRSEMNVSTLELGDSALYLCASSTGDSRSGDTQYFGPGTRLTVL.

The gene calls are TRBV7-3 and TRBJ2-5; tentative D call: TRBD1 (6 bases). This CDR3 has 13 residues. Germline V gene sequence: CDR1 SGHTA, CDR2 FQGTGA. V gave up 3 bases and J gave up 3 bases, with 8 bases separating them. CDR3 sequence (DNA): TGTGCCAGCAGCTTGTCAGGGGAAGAGACCCAGTACTTC. This gives the protein CASSLSGEETQYF.

This clonotype was seen repeatedly, ten times or more. The V gene is TRBV20-1, the J gene TRBJ1-6; no clear D. The CDR3 totals 17 residues. CDR1 is DFQATT, CDR2 SNEGSKA, per germline (reference sequence). The V end was cut by 0 bases, the J end by 0 bases, with 12 bases between. The CDR3 here is CSARDRRRSSYNSPLHF. The CDR3 DNA sequence: TGCAGTGCTAGAGATCGACGCCGGAGCTCCTATAATTCACCCCTCCACTTT.

V usage is TRBV7-8 and J usage is TRBJ1-5, with D possibly being TRBD1 (5 bases). V lost 6 bases and J lost 4, with 10 bases in between. The CDR3 covers 13 residues. Germline-derived CDR1 and CDR2 are SGHVS and FQNEAQ. The CDR3: CASRAGENQPQHF. In DNA form, the CDR3 reads TGTGCCAGCAGAGCGGGGGAGAATCAGCCCCAGCATTTT.

This chain connects TRBV6-1 to TRBJ1-2; D unresolved. V was shortened by 8 bases and J by 8 bases, with 21 bases between the two germline ends. The germline V gene encodes CDR1 MNHNS and CDR2 SASEGT. The CDR3 totals 14 residues. This CDR3 is CASELDRSNRGYTF. The CDR3 DNA reads TGTGCCAGCGAATTGGACCGATCTAATAGAGGCTACACCTTC.

This clonotype occurred a few times. This sequence joins TRBV20-1 and TRBJ2-1, with D possibly being TRBD2 (5 bases). The CDR3 consists of 15 residues. Trimming took off 7 bases at V and 0 bases at J, with 16 bases between the two ends. In germline, CDR1 is DFQATT, CDR2 SNEGSKA (reference sequence). In DNA, the CDR3 is TGCAGTGGCATATCTAGCCCCAGCTCCTACAATGAGCAGTTCTTC. Protein product: CSGISSPSSYNEQFF.

The sample holds many counts of this clonotype. The chain carries TRBV12-3 or TRBV12-4 and TRBJ2-5; maybe TRBD1 (6 bases). V was cut by 6 bases and J by 5 bases, with 16 bases left in between. The CDR3 covers 14 residues. CDR3 residues: CASSRAGARETQYF. CDR3 in DNA: TGTGCCAGCAGCCGTGCAGGGGCGCGCGAGACCCAGTACTTC.

This clonotype showed up just a few times. This chain connects TRBV5-1 to TRBJ2-6, with D maybe TRBD1 (6 bases). Germline V gives CDR1 SGHRS, CDR2 YFSETQ. The V gene lost 3 bases and the J gene lost 6 bases, with 19 bases spanning the gap. This CDR3 is built from 17 residues. The DNA of the CDR3 is TGCGCCAGCAGCTCGGACCGTTTACAGGGCAAGGCCAACGTCCTGACTTTC. It encodes CASSSDRLQGKANVLTF.

In its sample, this clonotype was seen a few times. This chain uses TRBV10-3 with TRBJ1-2; tentatively, D is TRBD1 (5 bases). From germline, CDR1 is ENHRY and CDR2 SYGVKD. CDR3 length: 17 amino acids. V lost 8 bases to trimming and J lost 0 bases, with 22 bases between them. The CDR3 DNA reads as TGTGCCATCTCCCAAGGGGTGAAGGACTTAGCTAACTATGGCTACACCTTC. It specifies CAISQGVKDLANYGYTF.

The CDR3 spells CASSRDSFTGELFF. In DNA, the CDR3 is TGTGCCAGCAGTAGGGACAGTTTCACCGGGGAGCTGTTTTTT. The genes are TRBV6-1 and TRBJ2-2, with 7 bases aligning to TRBD1. The V gene's germline CDR1 is MNHNS and CDR2 SASEGT. This CDR3 comprises 14 residues. Germline trimming cut 5 bases from V and 4 bases from J; bases unmatched to any gene: 4.

The genes are TRBV20-1 and TRBJ1-6; no clear D gene. CDR3 length equals 17 residues. V lost 1 base and J lost 8, with 21 bases in between. Germline CDR1 is DFQATT and CDR2 is SNEGSKA (reference sequence). The CDR3 DNA follows: TGCAGTGCTAGAGCCCCGGACCGGGGTGTATTTGATTCACCCCTCCACTTT. Residues: CSARAPDRGVFDSPLHF.

This clonotype has just a few counts. In nucleotides, the CDR3 is TGCGCCAGCTTTATGGGCGGCTCTGGGGCCAACGTCCTGACTTTC. Its protein is CASFMGGSGANVLTF. This chain joins TRBV5-1 and TRBJ2-6; the D is unclear. CDR1 and CDR2 (germline): SGHRS, YFSETQ. CDR3 size: 15 residues. V dropped 7 bases and J dropped 0 bases, with 11 bases sitting between them.

The J gene is TRBJ1-3, the V gene TRBV5-5; D gene unclear. The CDR3 consists of 15 residues. Trimming pared 0 bases from V and 1 base from J, leaving 8 bases between. Germline CDR1 SGHKS, CDR2 YYEKEE (reference sequence). This chain's CDR3 is CASSLAHRSGNTIYF. The CDR3 coding sequence is TGTGCCAGCAGCTTGGCCCATAGGTCTGGAAACACCATATATTTT. Full variable domain (missing parts from reference TRBV5-5 and TRBJ1-3): DAGVTQSPTHLIKTRGQQVTLRCSPISGHKSVSWYQQVLGQGPQFIFQYYEKEERGRGNFPDRFSARQFPNYSSELNVNALLLGDSALYLCASSLAHRSGNTIYFGEGSWLTVV.